Listed below are T cell receptor beta chains from one sample, sequenced in a study of shared clonotypes between healthy human individuals. Profiling relied on immunoSEQ multiplex PCR, and the TCRdb table lists in-frame clones only, not all of them. This sample has roughly 2.2 million clones, with approximately 90% found just once. The specimen sequenced was naive CD4+ T cells from PBMCs. These receptors originate from a man in his late teens or twenties in good health. Some clones in this sample may be carry-over from other donors' samples. The CDR3 runs from the conserved cysteine through the conserved F or W. Each record gives: CDR3 DNA, CDR3 protein, D gene, CDR3 length, V gene, J gene, clone size. A D gene is named only where the DNA matches it firmly. Size values are once, few and many counts, or a class for expanded clones, and some rows have none.

DNA: TGTGCCAGCAGGCGAGCGGGAGAAGTAAAGACCCAGTACTTC
CDR3: CASRRAGEVKTQYF
D: TRBD2
length: 14
V: TRBV28
J: TRBJ2-5
size: .

DNA: TGTGCCGGATCATACGAGCAGTACTTC
CDR3: CAGSYEQYF
D: .
length: 9
V: TRBV6-4
J: TRBJ2-7
size: few

DNA: TGTGCCAGCAGCCCCTGGGGCTCCAGGAGATACTACGAGCAGTACTTC
CDR3: CASSPWGSRRYYEQYF
D: .
length: 16
V: TRBV5-6
J: TRBJ2-7
size: .

DNA: TGCAGCGTTGAATCGTCTCGGGGGGCGCCTATGAACACTGAAGCTTTCTTT
CDR3: CSVESSRGAPMNTEAFF
D: .
length: 17
V: TRBV29-1
J: TRBJ1-1
size: few

DNA: TGTGCCAGCAGCACTTCTAGCGCTTACAATGAGCAGTTCTTC
CDR3: CASSTSSAYNEQFF
D: .
length: 14
V: TRBV9
J: TRBJ2-1
size: .

DNA: TGTGCCAGCAGCGTAGGGGGCCGGGGACTAGCCCAAAATACTTACAATGAGCAGTTCTTC
CDR3: CASSVGGRGLAQNTYNEQFF
D: TRBD2
length: 20
V: TRBV9
J: TRBJ2-1
size: .

DNA: TGTGCCAGCTCCCCGGGAGGGCCCCCAACAAAAAACATTCAGTACTTC
CDR3: CASSPGGPPTKNIQYF
D: TRBD2
length: 16
V: TRBV27
J: TRBJ2-4
size: .

DNA: TGTGCCAGCAGCTCCGGGACAGCCGAAGAAAAACTGTTTTTT
CDR3: CASSSGTAEEKLFF
D: TRBD1
length: 14
V: TRBV5-4
J: TRBJ1-4
size: .

DNA: TGTGCCAGCAGCGTAGCGGGACTAGCGGTCACCGGGGAGCTGTTTTTT
CDR3: CASSVAGLAVTGELFF
D: TRBD2
length: 16
V: TRBV9
J: TRBJ2-2
size: once

DNA: TGTGCCAGCAGTTACGCCGGGACAGGGGGACACGAGCAGTACTTC
CDR3: CASSYAGTGGHEQYF
D: TRBD1
length: 15
V: TRBV6-5
J: TRBJ2-7
size: .

DNA: TGCGCCAGCAGCTTGGCGGCGAGGAACGACAATGAGCAGTTCTTC
CDR3: CASSLAARNDNEQFF
D: .
length: 15
V: TRBV5-1
J: TRBJ2-1
size: .

DNA: TGTGCCAGCAGCCCACAATTCACAGCGCTAGGCAACTATGGCTACACCTTC
CDR3: CASSPQFTALGNYGYTF
D: .
length: 17
V: TRBV7-2
J: TRBJ1-2
size: .

DNA: TGCGCCAGCAGCCAAGAAATTGGTCAAGAGACCCAGTACTTC
CDR3: CASSQEIGQETQYF
D: .
length: 14
V: TRBV4-3
J: TRBJ2-5
size: .

DNA: TGCGCCTCCTCAGCCGGAGGGGAGACCCAGTACTTC
CDR3: CASSAGGETQYF
D: .
length: 12
V: TRBV10-2
J: TRBJ2-5
size: .

DNA: TGTGCCAGCAGTGGAGCAGGGGGCAATCAGCCCCAGCATTTT
CDR3: CASSGAGGNQPQHF
D: .
length: 14
V: TRBV25-1
J: TRBJ1-5
size: .

DNA: TGTGCCTGGAGGCTCAGAATGAACACTGAAGCTTTCTTT
CDR3: CAWRLRMNTEAFF
D: .
length: 13
V: TRBV30
J: TRBJ1-1
size: .

DNA: TGCGCCAGCAGCTTGTACGGGACCCCCAATGAGCAGTTCTTC
CDR3: CASSLYGTPNEQFF
D: .
length: 14
V: TRBV5-1
J: TRBJ2-1
size: once

DNA: TGTGCCAGCACCCCAGGGGGCAGGAACACTGAAGCTTTCTTT
CDR3: CASTPGGRNTEAFF
D: TRBD1
length: 14
V: TRBV28
J: TRBJ1-1
size: .

DNA: TGTGCCAGCAGTGAAGCTCAGGGGAACACTGAAGCTTTCTTT
CDR3: CASSEAQGNTEAFF
D: .
length: 14
V: TRBV2
J: TRBJ1-1
size: .

DNA: TGTGCCAGCTCCCTCAGACCCCTGGCCATCAGTGGTGAAAAACTGTTTTTT
CDR3: CASSLRPLAISGEKLFF
D: .
length: 17
V: TRBV7-2
J: TRBJ1-4
size: .

DNA: TGCAGCGTTGAACACGGACAGGGGGAAGAGACCCAGTACTTC
CDR3: CSVEHGQGEETQYF
D: TRBD1
length: 14
V: TRBV29-1
J: TRBJ2-5
size: .

DNA: TGTGCCAGCAGCTTAGGCGGGCTCACAGATACGCAGTATTTT
CDR3: CASSLGGLTDTQYF
D: .
length: 14
V: TRBV7-3
J: TRBJ2-3
size: .

DNA: TGTGCCAGCAGCCTTGTGGAACCTAACTATGGCTACACCTTC
CDR3: CASSLVEPNYGYTF
D: .
length: 14
V: TRBV5-6
J: TRBJ1-2
size: once

DNA: TGTGCCAGCAGTCCGGGTGCGGGAGTAGGCTACGAGCAGTACTTC
CDR3: CASSPGAGVGYEQYF
D: TRBD2
length: 15
V: TRBV27
J: TRBJ2-7
size: .

DNA: TGTGCCAGCAGCATGTTAGAGGGAACCAATGAGCAGTTCTTC
CDR3: CASSMLEGTNEQFF
D: .
length: 14
V: TRBV6-6
J: TRBJ2-1
size: .

DNA: TGTGCCAGCAGCTTATGGGAAGTCGGAGAGACCCAGTACTTC
CDR3: CASSLWEVGETQYF
D: .
length: 14
V: TRBV5-8
J: TRBJ2-5
size: .

DNA: TGTGCCAGCAGCTTAGGGCGTCGGGTATCCTACGAGCAGTACTTC
CDR3: CASSLGRRVSYEQYF
D: .
length: 15
V: TRBV7-8
J: TRBJ2-7
size: .

DNA: TGTGCCAGCAGTGGTCCAGGGACAGGGTCCTACGAGCAGTACTTC
CDR3: CASSGPGTGSYEQYF
D: TRBD1
length: 15
V: TRBV6-5
J: TRBJ2-7
size: .

DNA: TGTGCCAGCAGTGAATCGGGGCCCTACACTGAAGCTTTCTTT
CDR3: CASSESGPYTEAFF
D: .
length: 14
V: TRBV2
J: TRBJ1-1
size: .

DNA: TGCAGCGTCCCCTCCCCTGGGGGGGGCGGATATGGCTACACCTTC
CDR3: CSVPSPGGGGYGYTF
D: .
length: 15
V: TRBV29-1
J: TRBJ1-2
size: .

DNA: TGTGCCAGCACCGGACTGGACAGGTCGCAAGAGACCCAGTACTTC
CDR3: CASTGLDRSQETQYF
D: TRBD1
length: 15
V: TRBV6-5
J: TRBJ2-5
size: .

DNA: TGCGCCAGCAGCAAGGGGACGGTAGAGTCCACAGATACGCAGTATTTT
CDR3: CASSKGTVESTDTQYF
D: .
length: 16
V: TRBV5-1
J: TRBJ2-3
size: .

DNA: TGTGCCAGCAGCTTAGTTGAGGGAGGGCCCGCAGATACGCAGTATTTT
CDR3: CASSLVEGGPADTQYF
D: TRBD2
length: 16
V: TRBV7-6
J: TRBJ2-3
size: .

DNA: TGTGCCAGCAGCGATCGGGGGATCGATACGCAGTATTTT
CDR3: CASSDRGIDTQYF
D: .
length: 13
V: TRBV6-6
J: TRBJ2-3
size: .

DNA: TGTGCCAGCAGCTTAGATCGGAGGAACACCGGGGAGCTGTTTTTT
CDR3: CASSLDRRNTGELFF
D: .
length: 15
V: TRBV11-2
J: TRBJ2-2
size: once

DNA: TGTGCCAGCAGCTTCGTTGCGGGTAGCTCCTACAATGAGCAGTTCTTC
CDR3: CASSFVAGSSYNEQFF
D: .
length: 16
V: TRBV7-2
J: TRBJ2-1
size: .

DNA: TGTGCCATCAGTGAGTCGGGGTCAGGGCGGAGGACAGATACGCAGTATTTT
CDR3: CAISESGSGRRTDTQYF
D: .
length: 17
V: TRBV10-3
J: TRBJ2-3
size: once